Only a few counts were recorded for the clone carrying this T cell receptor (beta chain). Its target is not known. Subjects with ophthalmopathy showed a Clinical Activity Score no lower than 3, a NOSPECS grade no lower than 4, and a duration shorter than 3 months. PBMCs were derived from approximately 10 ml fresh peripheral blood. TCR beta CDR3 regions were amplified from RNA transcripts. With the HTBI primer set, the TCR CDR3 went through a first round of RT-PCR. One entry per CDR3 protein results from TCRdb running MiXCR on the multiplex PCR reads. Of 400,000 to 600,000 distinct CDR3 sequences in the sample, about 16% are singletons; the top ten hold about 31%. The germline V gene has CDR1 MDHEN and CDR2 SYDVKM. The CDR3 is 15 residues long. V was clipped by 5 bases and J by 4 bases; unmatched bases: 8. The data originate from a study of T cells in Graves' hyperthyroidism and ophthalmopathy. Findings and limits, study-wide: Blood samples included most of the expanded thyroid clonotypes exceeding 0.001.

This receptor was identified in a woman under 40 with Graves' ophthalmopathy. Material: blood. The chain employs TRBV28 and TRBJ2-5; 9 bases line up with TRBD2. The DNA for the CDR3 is TGTGCCAGCAGTGATAGCGGGAGCATTCGAGAGACCCAGTACTTC. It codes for CASSDSGSIRETQYF. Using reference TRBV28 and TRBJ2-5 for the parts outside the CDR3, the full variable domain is DVKVTQSSRYLVKRTGEKVFLECVQDMDHENMFWYRQDPGLGLRLIYFSYDVKMKEKGDIPEGYSVSREKKERFSLILESASTNQTSMYLCASSDSGSIRETQYFGPGTRLLVL.